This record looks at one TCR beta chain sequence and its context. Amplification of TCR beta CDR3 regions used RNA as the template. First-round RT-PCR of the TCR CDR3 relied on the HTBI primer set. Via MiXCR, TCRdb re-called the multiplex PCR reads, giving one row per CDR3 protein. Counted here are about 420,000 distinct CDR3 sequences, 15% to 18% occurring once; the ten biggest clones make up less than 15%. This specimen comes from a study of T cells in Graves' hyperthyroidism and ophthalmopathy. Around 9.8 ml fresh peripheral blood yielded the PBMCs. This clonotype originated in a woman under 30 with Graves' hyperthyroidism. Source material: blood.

CDR3 protein: CAWKFGDRGILCGYTF. Written as DNA, the CDR3 is TGTGCCTGGAAGTTTGGGGACAGGGGGATTCTATGTGGCTACACCTTC. This rearrangement joins TRBV30 to TRBJ1-2; 11 nucleotides match TRBD1. Germline V CDR1 and CDR2: GTSNPN, SVGIG (reference sequence). The CDR3 runs to 16 residues. Trimming removed 4 bases from V and 7 bases from J; junction bases left unmatched: 14.